The sequence of this TCR beta chain was determined in a study of cytomegalovirus exposure and HLA in healthy donors. General study points: Later examination showed HLA-associated TCR beta chains had greater clonal expansion than equally common others.

Note on this clone: The target antigen is unknown.

This CDR3 comprises 16 residues. The V end lost 0 bases, the J end lost 8 bases, and 20 bases lay between the germline ends. The germline V gene encodes CDR1 SGHKS and CDR2 YYEKEE (reference sequence). Researchers ran the PCR with 60 Vbeta and 13 Jbeta primers. The assay was immunoSEQ multiplex PCR, and TCRdb's table has in-frame clones only and misses some. Altogether about 180,000 clones are present, over 70% being singletons, with the ten largest covering over 2.5%. The sequencing input was PBMCs. The V call is TRBV5-5, the J call TRBJ1-1; no clear D gene. The sequence was collected from a male donor in good health and CMV-seronegative. CDR3: CASSLAPSPGAIEAFF. The CDR3 DNA reads as TGTGCCAGCAGCTTGGCCCCCTCCCCAGGCGCTATAGAAGCTTTCTTT.